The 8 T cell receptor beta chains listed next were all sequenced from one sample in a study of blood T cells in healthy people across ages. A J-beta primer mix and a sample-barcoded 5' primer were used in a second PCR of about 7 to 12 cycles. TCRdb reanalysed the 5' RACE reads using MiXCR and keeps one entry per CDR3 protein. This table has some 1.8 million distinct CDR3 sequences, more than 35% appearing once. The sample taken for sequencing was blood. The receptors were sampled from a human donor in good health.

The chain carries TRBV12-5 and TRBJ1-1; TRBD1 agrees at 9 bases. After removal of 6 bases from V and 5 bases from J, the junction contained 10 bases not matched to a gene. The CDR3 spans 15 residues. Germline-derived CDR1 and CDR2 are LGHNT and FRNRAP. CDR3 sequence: CASGASGTGRTEAFF. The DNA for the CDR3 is TGTGCTAGTGGAGCATCCGGGACAGGGCGGACTGAAGCTTTCTTT. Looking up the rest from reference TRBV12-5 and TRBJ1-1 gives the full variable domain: DARVTQTPRHKVTEMGQEVTMRCQPILGHNTVFWYRQTMMQGLELLAYFRNRAPLDDSGMPKDRFSAEMPDATLATLKIQPSEPRDSAVYFCASGASGTGRTEAFFGQGTRLTVV.

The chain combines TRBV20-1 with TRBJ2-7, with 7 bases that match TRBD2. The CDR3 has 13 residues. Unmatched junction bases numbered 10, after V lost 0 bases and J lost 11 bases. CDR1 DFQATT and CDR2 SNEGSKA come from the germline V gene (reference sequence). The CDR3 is CSARDREVAGEYF. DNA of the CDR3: TGCAGTGCTAGAGATAGGGAGGTCGCGGGGGAGTACTTC.

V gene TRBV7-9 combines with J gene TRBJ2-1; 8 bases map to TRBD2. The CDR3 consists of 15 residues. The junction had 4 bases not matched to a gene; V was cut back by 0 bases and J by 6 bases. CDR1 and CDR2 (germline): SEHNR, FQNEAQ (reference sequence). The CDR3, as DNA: TGTGCCAGCAGCTTAGCGATAGGACTAGCCAATGAGCAGTTCTTC. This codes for CASSLAIGLANEQFF.

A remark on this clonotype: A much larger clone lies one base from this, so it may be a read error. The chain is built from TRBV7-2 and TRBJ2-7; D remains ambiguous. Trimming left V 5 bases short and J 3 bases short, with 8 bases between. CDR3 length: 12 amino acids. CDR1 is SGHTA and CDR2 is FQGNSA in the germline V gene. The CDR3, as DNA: TGTGCCAGCAGCAACCCAATCTACGAGCAGTACTTC. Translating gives CASSNPIYEQYF. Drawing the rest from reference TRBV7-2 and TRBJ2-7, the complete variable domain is GAGVSQSPSNKVTEKGKDVELRCDPISGHTALYWYRQSLGQGLEFLIYFQGNSAPDKSGLPSDRFSAERTGGSVSTLTIQRTQQEDSAVYLCASSNPIYEQYFGPGTRLTVT.

The DNA for the CDR3 is TGCGCCAGCAGCTCCGGGACTGAAGACTACGAGCAGTACTTC. Its protein product is CASSSGTEDYEQYF. This rearrangement joins TRBV5-1 to TRBJ2-7, with a weak D call TRBD2 (6 bases). V lost 3 bases and J 3 bases, leaving 13 bases between the germline ends. The germline V gene has CDR1 SGHRS and CDR2 YFSETQ. The CDR3 is made up of 14 amino acids.

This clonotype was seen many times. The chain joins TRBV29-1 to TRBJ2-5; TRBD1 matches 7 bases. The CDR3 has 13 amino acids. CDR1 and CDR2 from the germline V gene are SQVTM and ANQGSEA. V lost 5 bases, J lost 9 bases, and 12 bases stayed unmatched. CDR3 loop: CSVSDREGQSQYF. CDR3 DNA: TGCAGCGTTTCTGACAGGGAAGGGCAGTCCCAGTACTTC.

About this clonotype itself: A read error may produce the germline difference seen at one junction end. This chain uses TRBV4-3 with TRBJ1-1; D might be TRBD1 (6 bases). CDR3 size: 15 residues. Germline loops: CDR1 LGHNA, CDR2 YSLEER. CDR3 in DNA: TGCGCCAGCAGCCCGGAACAGGGACCTGGGACTGGAGCTTTCTTT. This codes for CASSPEQGPGTGAFF.

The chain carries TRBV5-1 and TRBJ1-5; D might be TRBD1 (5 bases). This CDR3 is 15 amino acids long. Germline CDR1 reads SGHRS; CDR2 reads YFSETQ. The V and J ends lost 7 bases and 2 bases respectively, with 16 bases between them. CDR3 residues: CASRRTGEGNQPQHF. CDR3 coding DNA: TGCGCCAGCCGACGGACGGGGGAAGGCAATCAGCCCCAGCATTTT.